These 15 T cell receptor beta chains were all obtained from the same sample, sequenced in a study. TCRdb recomputed calls from the RT-PCR reads with MiXCR, one row per CDR3 protein. Among about 680,000 distinct CDR3 sequences listed, approximately 15% were seen once. The sample was memory CD4+ T cells from blood. These receptor sequences come from a female donor in good health, serving as a healthy control.

This clonotype came up many times. The CDR3 region is CASSLGLAGGQETQYF. In DNA, the CDR3 is TGTGCCAGCAGCTTAGGTCTAGCGGGAGGGCAAGAGACCCAGTACTTC. This chain uses TRBV7-6 with TRBJ2-5, with 12 bases aligning to TRBD2. The CDR3 runs 16 residues. Per the germline V gene, CDR1 is SGHVS and CDR2 is FNYEAQ. The V and J ends lost 1 base and 2 bases, in that order; junction bases with no gene match: 2.

This clonotype was counted many times. This chain joins TRBV12-3 or TRBV12-4 and TRBJ2-7; D is possibly TRBD2 (6 bases). The CDR3 sequence is 14 residues long. The ends were cut back, 4 bases at V and 2 bases at J, with 12 bases in the middle. The CDR3 region has the DNA TGTGCCAGCAGTTGGGCGGGGTTGACCTACGAGCAGTACTTC. Translation gives CASSWAGLTYEQYF.

This chain links TRBV15 with TRBJ2-1; 8 bases are shared with TRBD2. The CDR3 runs 16 residues. Germline V gene lookup returns CDR1 LNHNV and CDR2 YYDKDF (reference sequence). J gave up 4 bases and V 5 bases, and 10 bases lay outside the gene matches. The CDR3 protein is CATSGRLATDYNEQFF. CDR3 DNA sequence: TGTGCCACCAGCGGGAGACTAGCGACGGATTACAATGAGCAGTTCTTC.

The CDR3 bases are TGTGCCAGCAGTTACTCGACCTTGCTTAGGGCGGAGTACTTC. It is translated as CASSYSTLLRAEYF. V is TRBV6-5 and J is TRBJ2-7; D ambiguous. V shed 0 bases and J shed 11 bases, with 17 bases lying between them. The CDR3 spans 14 residues. From germline, CDR1 is MNHEY and CDR2 SVGAGI.

This clonotype was detected ten times or more. The rearrangement links TRBV13 to TRBJ2-1; D call uncertain. Trimming shortened V by 1 base and J by 6 bases, and 4 bases separated the two germline ends. The V gene's germline CDR1 is PRHDT and CDR2 FYEKMQ (reference sequence). The CDR3 has 12 residues. As DNA, the CDR3 is TGTGCCAGCAGCTTAGTAACCAATGAGCAGTTCTTC. This codes for CASSLVTNEQFF.

This clonotype occurred a few times. V gene TRBV29-1 combines with J gene TRBJ2-2; 9 nucleotides match TRBD1. Germline V lookup: CDR1 SQVTM, CDR2 ANQGSEA. V gave up 6 bases and J gave up 4 bases; unmatched junction bases: 6. This CDR3 is built from 14 residues. The CDR3 reads CSVNRGPGTGELFF. The CDR3 coding sequence is TGCAGCGTGAACAGGGGGCCTGGCACCGGGGAGCTGTTTTTT.

This chain uses TRBV15 with TRBJ2-1, with D possibly being TRBD2 (6 bases). The CDR3 totals 14 residues. Germline CDR1 is LNHNV and CDR2 is YYDKDF (reference sequence). Trimming took 8 bases from V and 8 from J, leaving 19 bases between them. Here the CDR3 DNA reads TGTGCCACCCGGGCCCACGGGAGTGTCGATGAGCAGTTCTTC. Protein sequence: CATRAHGSVDEQFF.

The rearrangement links TRBV7-6 to TRBJ1-3; D not certain. Trimming took 5 bases from V and 4 from J, leaving 12 bases between them. From germline, CDR1 is SGHVS and CDR2 FNYEAQ. This CDR3 has 14 residues. CDR3 amino acids: CASSPAGRGNTIYF. DNA for the CDR3: TGTGCCAGCAGCCCGGCGGGGAGGGGAAACACCATATATTTT.

This clonotype has at least ten counts. The V and J genes are TRBV9 and TRBJ2-4, with D maybe TRBD1 (5 bases). Germline V lookup: CDR1 SGDLS, CDR2 YYNGEE. V lost 3 bases to trimming and J lost 7 bases, with 17 bases between them. This CDR3 has 15 residues. The CDR3 sequence is CASSATAGVGNIQYF. DNA of the CDR3: TGTGCCAGCAGCGCGACAGCCGGAGTCGGGAACATTCAGTACTTC.

This clonotype has just a few counts. The V and J genes are TRBV12-3 or TRBV12-4 and TRBJ2-7, with 7 bases aligning to TRBD2. The CDR3 is 14 amino acids. J lost 1 base, V lost 5 bases, and 5 bases had no gene match. CDR3 region: CASSDRGESYEQYF. CDR3 DNA sequence: TGTGCCAGCAGTGATCGGGGGGAATCCTACGAGCAGTACTTC.

This clonotype has more than one count but fewer than ten. V gene TRBV3-1 combines with J gene TRBJ2-7, with D possibly being TRBD1 (5 bases). CDR3 length: 15 residues. Trimming stripped 1 base from V and 4 bases from J, with 14 bases between. Germline CDR1 reads LGHDT; CDR2 reads YNNKEL (reference sequence). CDR3 in DNA: TGTGCCAGCAGCCAAGCCAGCCCTGGGGCTTACGAGCAGTACTTC. It codes for CASSQASPGAYEQYF.

The rearrangement joins TRBV5-1 to TRBJ1-3; D is unresolved. Trimming stripped 3 bases from V and 8 bases from J, with 12 bases between. Looked up from germline, CDR1 is SGHRS and CDR2 is YFSETQ. The CDR3 covers 13 residues. The CDR3, as DNA: TGCGCCAGCAGCTCGGGTGCGAGATACACCATATATTTT. Protein: CASSSGARYTIYF. Complete variable domain (other parts from reference TRBV5-1 and TRBJ1-3): KAGVTQTPRYLIKTRGQQVTLSCSPISGHRSVSWYQQTPGQGLQFLFEYFSETQRNKGNFPGRFSGRQFSNSRSEMNVSTLELGDSALYLCASSSGARYTIYFGEGSWLTVV.

This clonotype was counted only a few times. This chain joins TRBV20-1 and TRBJ2-4; TRBD2 matches at 10 bases. Germline V gene lookup returns CDR1 DFQATT and CDR2 SNEGSKA (reference sequence). The CDR3 consists of 18 residues. The J segment lost 0 bases and the V segment lost 0 bases, leaving 8 bases of the junction unmatched. CDR3 in DNA: TGCAGTGCTAGAGACTCTGTAGCGGGAGGCCTAGCCAAAAACATTCAGTACTTC. Amino acids: CSARDSVAGGLAKNIQYF.

This clonotype was counted only a few times. V is TRBV28 and J is TRBJ2-7, with a weak D call TRBD1 (7 bases). Trimming left V 5 bases short and J 4 bases short, with 21 bases between. This CDR3 is 16 amino acids long. Germline lookup yields CDR1 MDHEN and CDR2 SYDVKM. The CDR3 is CASSPTAGQSHYEQYF. As DNA, the CDR3 is TGTGCCAGCAGTCCCACCGCGGGACAGTCTCATTACGAGCAGTACTTC.

This clonotype turned up a few times. The V gene is TRBV5-1, the J gene TRBJ2-7; a possible D gene is TRBD2 (7 bases). The germline V gene has CDR1 SGHRS and CDR2 YFSETQ. The CDR3 consists of 15 residues. The ends were cut back, 2 bases at V and 6 bases at J, with 18 bases in the middle. CDR3 region: CASSFGGGRSTEQYF. The DNA of the CDR3 is TGCGCCAGCAGCTTCGGCGGGGGCCGGTCGACCGAGCAGTACTTC.